These 24 T cell receptor beta chains came from one sample sequenced in a study of T cells in Graves' hyperthyroidism and ophthalmopathy. Template material for amplifying TCR beta CDR3 regions consisted of RNA transcripts. The TCR CDR3 first-round RT-PCR relied on the HTBI primer set. Using its own MiXCR run on the multiplex PCR reads, TCRdb lists one record per CDR3 protein. This sample has around 660,000 distinct CDR3 sequences, with about 45% found just once. The sequencing sample was made of peripheral blood or thyroid tissue (not recorded which). All receptors derive from an adult man with Graves' disease, either hyperthyroidism or ophthalmopathy (not recorded which).

This clonotype was detected only a few times. One end of the junction fails to match germline, which may point to a read error. V usage is TRBV5-1 and J usage is TRBJ1-2; D not certain. In germline, CDR1 is SGHRS, CDR2 YFSETQ. The CDR3 has 15 amino acids. CDR3 in amino acids: CASSLWVSVNYGYTF. Here the CDR3 DNA reads TGTGCCAGCAGCTTGTGGGTGTCGGTTAACTATGGCTACACCTTC.

In this sample, this clonotype turned up many times. V is TRBV15 and J is TRBJ1-5, with unresolved D. V dropped 3 bases and J dropped 0 bases, with 9 bases sitting between them. This CDR3 is 15 amino acids long. Germline V gene sequence: CDR1 LNHNV, CDR2 YYDKDF (reference sequence). The CDR3 loop reads CATSRARDSNQPQHF. CDR3 coding DNA: TGTGCCACCAGCAGGGCGCGAGATAGCAATCAGCCCCAGCATTTT.

This clonotype has a handful of counts. The chain couples TRBV29-1 to TRBJ1-1, with no clear D. CDR3 length: 10 amino acids. Trimming left V 0 bases short and J 6 bases short, with 2 bases between. Germline values: CDR1 SQVTM, CDR2 ANQGSEA. CDR3 bases: TGCAGCGTTGAAGAGGCTGAAGCTTTCTTT. Its protein product is CSVEEAEAFF. The entire variable domain, with the rest obtained from reference TRBV29-1 and TRBJ1-1, is as follows: SAVISQKPSRDICQRGTSLTIQCQVDSQVTMMFWYRQQPGQSLTLIATANQGSEATYESGFVIDKFPISRPNLTFSTLTVSNMSPEDSSIYLCSVEEAEAFFGQGTRLTVV.

This clonotype was picked up one time. This chain uses TRBV29-1 with TRBJ2-7; D is tentatively TRBD1 or TRBD2 (5 bases each). The CDR3 has 9 residues. Deletions cut 7 bases from V and 7 bases from J, with 8 bases between. The germline CDR1 and CDR2 sequences are SQVTM and ANQGSEA. The CDR3 DNA reads TGCAGCGGGGGGAGTGAGCAGTACTTC. This sequence encodes CSGGSEQYF.

The chain couples TRBV12-3 or TRBV12-4 to TRBJ2-5, with TRBD2 as a possible D gene (7 bases). V lost 2 bases and J lost 7, with 11 bases in between. The CDR3 runs to 13 residues. The chain's CDR3 is CASSLIGGGTQYF. In DNA form, the CDR3 reads TGTGCCAGCAGTTTAATAGGGGGGGGGACCCAGTACTTC.

This chain links TRBV29-1 with TRBJ2-7; 9 positions match TRBD2. Germline CDR1 SQVTM, CDR2 ANQGSEA. V trimming: 4 bases; J trimming: 2 bases; junction bases outside the gene matches: 6. The CDR3 totals 14 residues. CDR3 DNA: TGCAGCGTTGGGAGACTAGCGGAGGCCTACGAGCAGTACTTC. As protein: CSVGRLAEAYEQYF.

This clonotype was seen ten or more times. The chain employs TRBV29-1 and TRBJ1-1; TRBD1 might be the D (5 bases). V lost 4 bases and J 6 bases, leaving 12 bases between the germline ends. The CDR3 runs to 12 residues. From germline, CDR1 is SQVTM and CDR2 ANQGSEA. Here the CDR3 reads CSVVGDPPEAFF. The CDR3 nucleotides are TGCAGCGTTGTGGGGGATCCCCCTGAAGCTTTCTTT.

This clonotype has just one count. The chain combines TRBV5-1 with TRBJ2-7; D gene ambiguous. This CDR3 is built from 14 residues. With 2 bases removed from V and 2 bases from J, the gap between germline ends came to 11 bases. Germline CDR1 SGHRS, CDR2 YFSETQ. The CDR3 region is CASSFMTDPYEQYF. CDR3 coding DNA: TGCGCCAGCAGCTTCATGACCGATCCCTACGAGCAGTACTTC.

This chain joins TRBV2 and TRBJ2-3; TRBD1 matches 7 bases. The CDR3 is 17 amino acids. Losses at the gene ends were 4 bases for V and 4 bases for J; bases not matched to a gene: 14. CDR1 and CDR2 from the germline V gene are SNHLY and FYNNEI. CDR3 sequence reads: CASSGQSHGTAPDTQYF. Written as DNA, the CDR3 is TGTGCCAGCAGTGGACAAAGCCACGGGACAGCCCCAGATACGCAGTATTTT.

The DNA for the CDR3 is TGTGCCAGCAGCTTAGCTGGAGGATGGCAAGAGACCCAGTACTTC. Translated: CASSLAGGWQETQYF. The chain couples TRBV7-9 to TRBJ2-5; a possible D gene is TRBD2 (5 bases). The CDR3 covers 15 residues. Deletions cut 0 bases from V and 2 bases from J, with 10 bases between. Germline V gene data show CDR1 as SEHNR and CDR2 as FQNEAQ (reference sequence). Together with reference TRBV7-9 and TRBJ2-5, the CDR3 gives the full variable domain: DTGVSQNPRHKITKRGQNVTFRCDPISEHNRLYWYRQTLGQGPEFLTYFQNEAQLEKSRLLSDRFSAERPKGSFSTLEIQRTEQGDSAMYLCASSLAGGWQETQYFGPGTRLLVL.

The chain couples TRBV2 to TRBJ1-5, with a weak D call TRBD1 (6 bases). Trimming stripped 5 bases from V and 2 bases from J, with 16 bases between. Germline V gene data show CDR1 as SNHLY and CDR2 as FYNNEI. The length of the CDR3 is 16 residues. The CDR3 loop reads CASSPTGWYGNQPQHF. In DNA form, the CDR3 reads TGTGCCAGCAGTCCTACAGGGTGGTATGGCAATCAGCCCCAGCATTTT.

This clonotype has just a few counts. The chain has TRBV7-9 and TRBJ1-4, with TRBD1 matching over 7 bases. The CDR3 is made up of 19 amino acids. Germline V lookup: CDR1 SEHNR, CDR2 FQNEAQ (reference sequence). J lost 8 bases, V lost 1 base, and 19 bases had no gene match. CDR3 nucleotide sequence: TGTGCCAGCAGCTTAGTCATGCATCTTACGGGACAGAACACCGAAAAACTGTTTTTT. Translated, it gives CASSLVMHLTGQNTEKLFF.

This clonotype was detected only once. The V call is TRBV28, the J call TRBJ1-2; TRBD1 matches 10 bases. The V segment lost 5 bases and the J segment 4 bases; nucleotides outside the gene matches: 10. The germline CDR1 and CDR2 sequences are MDHEN and SYDVKM. The length of the CDR3 is 16 residues. CDR3 region: CASSIPTGTGAYGYTF. The DNA of the CDR3 is TGTGCCAGCAGTATACCGACGGGGACAGGGGCCTATGGCTACACCTTC.

In its sample, this clonotype was seen many times. V usage is TRBV10-3 and J usage is TRBJ1-1; no definite D call. Germline V gene data show CDR1 as ENHRY and CDR2 as SYGVKD. This CDR3 is 13 amino acids long. V was cut by 0 bases and J by 4 bases, with 6 bases left in between. The CDR3 spells CAISESTSTEAFF. CDR3 DNA sequence: TGTGCCATCAGTGAGTCCACATCCACTGAAGCTTTCTTT.

The rearrangement uses TRBV9 and TRBJ1-2; D is perhaps TRBD1 (5 bases). The germline V gene encodes CDR1 SGDLS and CDR2 YYNGEE. With 0 bases removed from V and 4 bases from J, the gap between germline ends came to 7 bases. The CDR3 runs to 13 residues. CDR3 sequence (DNA): TGTGCCAGCAGCGTAGGACAGACCTATGGCTACACCTTC. Amino acids: CASSVGQTYGYTF.

This chain joins TRBV20-1 and TRBJ2-7; no firm D call. Germline V CDR1 and CDR2: DFQATT, SNEGSKA (reference sequence). V lost 3 bases to trimming and J lost 0 bases, with 9 bases between them. CDR3 size: 13 residues. Here the CDR3 reads CSASAPHSYEQYF. As DNA, the CDR3 is TGCAGTGCTAGTGCGCCCCACTCCTACGAGCAGTACTTC.

V gene TRBV29-1 combines with J gene TRBJ1-2; D unresolved. This CDR3 is 13 amino acids long. V was shortened by 3 bases and J by 4 bases, with 12 bases between the two germline ends. Germline-derived CDR1 and CDR2 are SQVTM and ANQGSEA. The CDR3 DNA follows: TGCAGCGTTGAGCGGACCGGCATCTATGGCTACACCTTC. This gives the protein CSVERTGIYGYTF.

About this clonotype: This may be a read error: a much more frequent sequence differs by one nucleotide. The chain carries TRBV29-1 and TRBJ2-7; D gene unclear. V lost 4 bases and J 2 bases, leaving 9 bases between the germline ends. CDR1 and CDR2 from the germline V gene are SQVTM and ANQGSEA. CDR3 length: 12 residues. CDR3 DNA: TGCAGCGTTGGCATGAGCCCCTACGAGCAGTACTTC. It specifies CSVGMSPYEQYF.

This chain joins TRBV9 and TRBJ1-1, with D unclear. The CDR3 runs 11 residues. Germline loops: CDR1 SGDLS, CDR2 YYNGEE. Between the trimmed V and J ends, which lost 4 bases and 9 bases, there was a span of 10 bases. The CDR3 spells CASSQEGKAFF. Written as DNA, the CDR3 is TGTGCCAGCAGCCAAGAGGGAAAAGCTTTCTTT.

This clonotype was recorded many times. The gene calls are TRBV24-1 and TRBJ1-1; D remains unclear. The CDR3 runs to 14 residues. Trimming stripped 5 bases from V and 0 bases from J, with 9 bases between. The V gene's germline CDR1 is KGHDR and CDR2 SFDVKD. The chain's CDR3 is CATSGGPMNTEAFF. In DNA, the CDR3 is TGTGCCACCAGTGGTGGCCCGATGAACACTGAAGCTTTCTTT.

CDR3 nucleotide sequence: TGTGCCAGTAGTACCGGGACTTCGCCAGCTTTCTTT. Translation gives CASSTGTSPAFF. This chain connects TRBV19 to TRBJ1-1; possible D gene TRBD1, 5 bases. Trimming took 4 bases from V and 10 from J, leaving 13 bases between them. Germline CDR1 reads LNHDA; CDR2 reads SQIVND (reference sequence). The length of the CDR3 is 12 residues. Based on the CDR3 plus reference TRBV19 and TRBJ1-1, the full variable domain is DGGITQSPKYLFRKEGQNVTLSCEQNLNHDAMYWYRQDPGQGLRLIYYSQIVNDFQKGDIAEGYSVSREKKESFPLTVTSAQKNPTAFYLCASSTGTSPAFFGQGTRLTVV.

The chain joins TRBV12-3 or TRBV12-4 to TRBJ1-5, with a possible D match to TRBD1 (6 bases). Trimming left V 3 bases short and J 5 bases short, with 14 bases between. The CDR3 length is 15 residues. The CDR3 DNA reads TGTGCCAGCAGTTTTTATCGCGAGGGGGATCAGCCCCAGCATTTT. Its protein product is CASSFYREGDQPQHF.

As for this clonotype: A read error may account for a junction end that differs from germline. The chain recombines TRBV10-3 with TRBJ1-6; tentatively, D is TRBD1 (5 bases). The CDR3 length is 16 residues. The germline gives CDR1 ENHRY, CDR2 SYGVKD. The CDR3 DNA follows: TGTGCCAGCAGTTACTCGGCAGGGTCCAACGATTCACCCCTCCACTTT. It codes for CASSYSAGSNDSPLHF.

This clonotype was observed a handful of times. CDR3: CASSEFAASTNSPLHF. Written as DNA, the CDR3 is TGTGCCAGCAGTGAATTTGCAGCCTCCACCAATTCACCCCTCCACTTT. The chain uses TRBV2 and TRBJ1-6, with no clear D. Germline V CDR1 and CDR2: SNHLY, FYNNEI. The germline V and J ends were trimmed by 2 bases and 7 bases, with 15 bases remaining between them. CDR3 length: 16 amino acids.